These T cell receptor beta chains were read from a single sample in a study of blood T cells in healthy people across ages. From the 5' RACE reads, TCRdb called clonotypes with MiXCR, one entry per CDR3 protein. Here the sample spans just under 750,000 distinct CDR3 sequences, about a fifth being singletons. Sequencing was done on a sample of blood. Source of these receptors: a man between 70 and 80 years old in good health. Each CDR3 is given with its conserved first and last residue. A D gene is named only where the DNA matches it firmly. Not every row has a clone size; where given, it reads once, few, many or a size class.

d_call j_call v_call clone_size cdr3_aa cdr3_nt
TRBD2 TRBJ2-5 TRBV20-1 NA CSARIGLAGTQYF TGCAGTGCCAGGATCGGACTAGCCGGGACCCAGTACTTC
NA TRBJ2-1 TRBV12-3/TRBV12-4 NA CASSVYIEQFF TGTGCCAGCAGTGTCTATATTGAGCAGTTCTTC
NA TRBJ1-6 TRBV10-3 NA CAISELRGQDNSPLHF TGTGCCATCAGTGAACTCAGGGGTCAGGATAATTCACCCCTCCACTTT
TRBD2 TRBJ2-3 TRBV14 many CASSQASGMEVTDTQYF TGTGCCAGCAGCCAAGCGAGCGGGATGGAGGTGACAGATACGCAGTATTTT
NA TRBJ1-1 TRBV18 few CASSPRATSPAFF TGTGCCAGCTCACCCAGGGCAACTTCACCAGCTTTCTTT
TRBD1 TRBJ2-7 TRBV10-2 NA CASADRGLYEQYF TGCGCCAGTGCGGACAGGGGGCTGTACGAGCAGTACTTC
NA TRBJ2-3 TRBV7-3 few CASSLRRPGTDTQYF TGTGCCAGCAGCTTACGGAGGCCTGGCACAGATACGCAGTATTTT
NA TRBJ2-3 TRBV12-3/TRBV12-4 NA CASSFLLIGVGTDTQYF TGTGCCAGCAGCTTTCTATTAATTGGGGTGGGCACAGATACGCAGTATTTT
NA TRBJ1-1 TRBV5-1 NA CASSLAENTEVFF TGCGCCAGCAGCTTGGCAGAGAACACTGAAGTTTTCTTT
NA TRBJ2-3 TRBV6-6 few CASSYREAQYF TGTGCCAGCAGTTACCGGGAAGCGCAGTATTTT
TRBD2 TRBJ2-5 TRBV2 few CASSGAETGGYGETQYF TGTGCCAGCAGTGGGGCAGAAACGGGAGGATATGGGGAGACCCAGTACTTC
TRBD2 TRBJ2-4 TRBV5-6 NA CASSSPIQPGGASKNIQYF TGTGCCAGCAGCTCACCTATCCAACCGGGAGGGGCGTCCAAAAACATTCAGTACTTC
NA TRBJ2-7 TRBV6-6 NA CASSQNPRGLYEQYF TGTGCCAGCAGTCAAAACCCCAGGGGTCTCTACGAGCAGTACTTC
NA TRBJ1-2 TRBV12-3/TRBV12-4 many CASIFNGQGNGYTF TGTGCCAGCATCTTCAACGGGCAGGGGAACGGCTACACCTTC
TRBD2 TRBJ2-3 TRBV6-2/TRBV6-3 NA CASRPGTSGSVQYF TGTGCCAGCAGACCCGGGACTAGCGGGAGCGTGCAGTATTTT
NA TRBJ2-5 TRBV10-2 few CASSDRTTEETQYF TGCGCCAGCAGTGACCGGACTACAGAAGAGACCCAGTACTTC
TRBD2 TRBJ2-3 TRBV7-2 NA CASSLAVTSGRAGDTQYF TGTGCCAGCAGCTTAGCCGTGACTAGCGGGAGGGCCGGAGATACGCAGTATTTT
NA TRBJ2-3 TRBV10-3 few CAISSGTKRDTQYF TGTGCCATCAGCTCCGGGACAAAACGGGATACGCAGTATTTT
NA TRBJ2-5 TRBV5-1 few CACSYQGLGETQYF TGCGCCTGCAGCTATCAGGGGTTGGGGGAGACCCAGTACTTC
TRBD1 TRBJ2-4 TRBV7-9 few CASSITTGGKNIQYF TGTGCCAGCAGCATAACGACAGGGGGCAAAAACATTCAGTACTTC
NA TRBJ1-2 TRBV14 few CASSQDLGPYGYTF TGTGCCAGCAGCCAAGATTTGGGGCCCTATGGCTACACCTTC
NA TRBJ1-2 TRBV12-3/TRBV12-4 NA CASSLASRPPSYTF TGTGCCAGCAGTTTAGCGTCCAGACCTCCCAGCTACACCTTC
NA TRBJ1-2 TRBV28 many CASSLGFNYGYTF TGTGCCAGCAGTTTAGGATTTAACTATGGCTACACCTTC
NA TRBJ1-5 TRBV20-1 few CSVLSGDQPQHF TGCAGTGTTCTTTCCGGGGATCAGCCCCAGCATTTT
NA TRBJ2-3 TRBV28 few CASSRRDFGDTQYF TGTGCCAGCAGCCGCCGGGACTTCGGGGATACGCAGTATTTT
NA TRBJ1-1 TRBV6-2/TRBV6-3 NA CASHRENTEAFF TGTGCCAGCCACAGGGAGAACACTGAAGCTTTCTTT
NA TRBJ2-3 TRBV9 NA CASSVGEWSLMDTQYF TGTGCCAGCAGCGTTGGCGAATGGAGTCTGATGGATACGCAGTATTTT
NA TRBJ1-2 TRBV2 NA CASTGDIYGYTF TGTGCCAGCACGGGTGATATCTATGGCTACACCTTC
TRBD2 TRBJ2-1 TRBV24-1 many CATGTSGGRNEQFF TGTGCCACCGGGACTAGCGGGGGGAGGAATGAGCAGTTCTTC
TRBD1 TRBJ1-1 TRBV15 few CATSRDLRTGNTEAFF TGTGCCACCAGCAGAGATCTCCGGACAGGTAACACTGAAGCTTTCTTT
NA TRBJ1-1 TRBV25-1 few CASSRVGSQGMNTEAFF TGTGCCAGCAGTAGGGTGGGTTCGCAGGGAATGAACACTGAAGCTTTCTTT
TRBD2 TRBJ2-1 TRBV12-3/TRBV12-4 few CASSSRTSGGGGFF TGTGCCAGCAGTTCCCGGACTAGCGGGGGCGGCGGGTTCTTC
NA TRBJ2-5 TRBV12-3/TRBV12-4 few CASNPSVSQETQYF TGTGCCAGCAACCCGTCCGTCAGCCAAGAGACCCAGTACTTC